This passage covers 26 T cell receptor beta chains from one sample sequenced in a study of graft-versus-host responses after intestinal transplantation (dated by TCRdb to the early 2020s). The time point label of this sample denotes: cells obtained before transplantation from donor or recipient. The receptor library was made with the immunoSEQ multiplex PCR assay. Drawn from immuneACCESS, this table holds only the in-frame rearrangements with V and J called that TCRdb kept. Clones are partly lost; checked studies trace under half to an unresolved V gene and leave the rest unexplained. In this sample the table shows 15,000 to 20,000 clones, 35% to 40% of which occur a single time. Roughly 2% of the sample goes to the ten largest clones. The sample consisted of alloreactive CD4+ T cells from a mixed lymphocyte reaction culture, taken before transplantation. The cell subset or site label of this sample denotes: CFSE-low proliferating T cells sorted from approximately six-day pre-transplant mixed lymphocyte reaction (GvH or HvG direction). These receptors originate from a human patient who was an organ donor for intestinal transplantation.

This clone was seen only once. The rearrangement uses TRBV30 and TRBJ2-1; TRBD2 agrees at 7 bases. J lost 15 bases, V lost 0 bases, and 11 bases had no gene match. Germline assignment: CDR1 GTSNPN and CDR2 SVGIG (reference sequence). The CDR3 is 13 amino acids. DNA for the CDR3: TGTGCCTGGAGTGTGATCAGGATAGGACTAGTGTTCTTC. The encoded protein is CAWSVIRIGLVFF.

CDR3 amino acids: CASSLDWGETQYF. The CDR3 bases are TGTGCCAGCAGCTTAGACTGGGGAGAGACCCAGTACTTC. The chain uses TRBV7-2 and TRBJ2-5, with D uncertain. Germline V lookup: CDR1 SGHTA, CDR2 FQGNSA. This CDR3 is built from 13 residues. The germline V and J ends were trimmed by 1 base and 4 bases, with 7 bases remaining between them.

V gene TRBV25-1 combines with J gene TRBJ2-5; 12 bases map to TRBD1. V lost 5 bases and J lost 3; bases outside the gene matches: 13. Germline values: CDR1 MGHDK, CDR2 SYGVNS. The length of the CDR3 is 18 residues. The CDR3 DNA reads as TGTGCCAGCAGTCCGTCGGGGGGACAGGGGGCGGGGAAAGAGACCCAGTACTTC. This gives the protein CASSPSGGQGAGKETQYF.

Details on this clone: A read error may produce the germline difference seen at one junction end. CDR3: CASSPASYRTFYEQYF. The CDR3 DNA reads TGTGCCAGCAGCCCCGCCTCATACCGGACTTTCTACGAGCAGTACTTC. The chain employs TRBV4-1 and TRBJ2-7; perhaps TRBD2 as D (5 bases). The germline V gene encodes CDR1 MGHRA and CDR2 YSYEKL. CDR3 size: 16 residues.

This chain joins TRBV6-5 and TRBJ2-7, with D perhaps TRBD2 (6 bases). This CDR3 contains 14 residues. The germline V gene encodes CDR1 MNHEY and CDR2 SVGAGI. V shed 10 bases and J shed 4 bases, with 20 bases lying between them. The CDR3 sequence is CATEGLSGRYEQYF. The CDR3 DNA sequence: TGTGCCACGGAGGGGCTTTCAGGAAGATACGAGCAGTACTTC.

This rearrangement joins TRBV5-1 to TRBJ2-7, with D perhaps given as TRBD1 or TRBD2 (5 bases each). Germline lookup yields CDR1 SGHRS and CDR2 YFSETQ. This CDR3 is 15 amino acids long. Trimming took off 0 bases at V and 5 bases at J, with 15 bases between the two ends. The CDR3 sequence: CASSLVVKGTHEQYF. CDR3 coding DNA: TGCGCCAGCAGCTTGGTGGTTAAAGGGACCCACGAGCAGTACTTC.

The chain is built from TRBV7-9 and TRBJ2-3, with D uncertain. V was pared by 5 bases and J by 5 bases, with 8 bases between. CDR1 is SEHNR and CDR2 is FQNEAQ in the germline V gene (reference sequence). The CDR3 extends over 12 amino acids. The CDR3 protein is CASSALGDTQYF. CDR3 coding DNA: TGTGCCAGCAGCGCCCTTGGAGATACGCAGTATTTT.

This chain links TRBV7-6 with TRBJ2-5; TRBD1 or TRBD2 may be the D gene (5 bases each). Germline lookup yields CDR1 SGHVS and CDR2 FNYEAQ. With 0 bases removed from V and 5 bases from J, the gap between germline ends came to 13 bases. The CDR3 length is 15 residues. CDR3 in amino acids: CASSLAHGGWETQYF. The DNA for the CDR3 is TGTGCCAGCAGCTTAGCGCATGGGGGATGGGAGACCCAGTACTTC.

The chain has TRBV6-1 and TRBJ2-3, with 7 bases lining up with TRBD2. Germline CDR1 reads MNHNS; CDR2 reads SASEGT. This CDR3 spans 17 amino acids. The J segment lost 1 base and the V segment lost 4 bases, leaving 11 bases of the junction unmatched. The CDR3 DNA reads as TGTGCCAGCAGTGCAACTAGCGTTTGGGTCCGCACAGATACGCAGTATTTT. This gives the protein CASSATSVWVRTDTQYF.

The chain employs TRBV9 and TRBJ2-1; D might be TRBD2 (5 bases). Germline values: CDR1 SGDLS, CDR2 YYNGEE. This CDR3 is 15 amino acids long. Trimming removed 0 bases from V and 2 bases from J, with 9 bases in between. CDR3 nucleotide sequence: TGTGCCAGCAGCGTAGCTGGCGGGCCCTACAATGAGCAGTTCTTC. This translates into CASSVAGGPYNEQFF.

The chain links TRBV19 to TRBJ2-1, with TRBD2 identical over 9 bases. This CDR3 is built from 15 residues. Trimming cost V 8 bases and J 0 bases; bases outside gene matches: 5. CDR1 is LNHDA and CDR2 is SQIVND in the germline V gene (reference sequence). The CDR3 loop is CASGAGGLSYNEQFF. For the CDR3, the DNA is TGTGCCAGTGGAGCGGGAGGACTCTCCTACAATGAGCAGTTCTTC.

V usage is TRBV18 and J usage is TRBJ2-5; TRBD1 is a possible D gene (7 bases). V shed 2 bases and J shed 2 bases, with 12 bases lying between them. CDR3 length equals 15 residues. Germline V gene data show CDR1 as KGHSH and CDR2 as LQKENI. The CDR3 loop reads CASSPIQGRQETQYF. The CDR3 DNA sequence: TGTGCCAGCTCACCAATACAGGGGAGGCAAGAGACCCAGTACTTC.

The rearrangement uses TRBV6-5 and TRBJ1-5, with 7 bases lining up with TRBD1. The CDR3 has 15 amino acids. The germline CDR1 and CDR2 sequences are MNHEY and SVGAGI. J was trimmed by 7 bases and V by 6 bases; bases with no gene match: 12. The CDR3 DNA reads as TGTGCCAGCAGCCTAAGACAGGGAGAGAACCAGCCCCAGCATTTT. Amino acid sequence: CASSLRQGENQPQHF.

This clone was observed a handful of times. The chain joins TRBV10-3 to TRBJ1-2; D unclear. Trimming cost V 11 bases and J 0 bases, with 10 bases left between them. The CDR3 runs to 12 residues. Germline CDR1 is ENHRY and CDR2 is SYGVKD. The CDR3 bases are TGTGCCTTACGCGGGGCTAACTATGGCTACACCTTC. Amino acids: CALRGANYGYTF.

This clone was picked up a small number of times. The chain links TRBV13 to TRBJ1-3, with no clear D. The germline gives CDR1 PRHDT, CDR2 FYEKMQ (reference sequence). The V gene lost 0 bases and the J gene lost 7 bases, with 7 bases spanning the gap. This CDR3 is 13 amino acids long. CDR3 residues: CASSLGPQNTIYF. CDR3 DNA sequence: TGTGCCAGCAGCTTAGGTCCGCAGAACACCATATATTTT.

The V and J genes are TRBV7-8 and TRBJ2-1, with 8 bases aligning to TRBD2. This CDR3 is built from 13 residues. Trimming at V came to 3 bases and at J to 6 bases, leaving 1 base not matched to a gene. Germline CDR1 is SGHVS and CDR2 is FQNEAQ. The CDR3 DNA reads as TGTGCCAGCAGCTTCCGGGAGGGCAATGAGCAGTTCTTC. It yields the protein CASSFREGNEQFF.

The chain links TRBV5-1 to TRBJ2-7; 7 nucleotides match TRBD1. With V trimmed by 4 bases and J by 4 bases, 5 bases remained unmatched. The CDR3 spans 13 residues. Germline V gene data show CDR1 as SGHRS and CDR2 as YFSETQ. CDR3 protein: CASSEQGFYEQYF. The CDR3 nucleotides read TGCGCCAGCAGCGAACAGGGGTTTTACGAGCAGTACTTC.

The V gene is TRBV4-2, the J gene TRBJ1-2; D gene uncertain. This CDR3 has 13 residues. The germline V gene has CDR1 LGHNA and CDR2 YNFKEQ. Trimming took off 8 bases at V and 0 bases at J, with 10 bases between the two ends. The CDR3 region has the DNA TGTGCCAGCGGACCACTGGCTAACTATGGCTACACCTTC. It yields the protein CASGPLANYGYTF.

By frequency in the sample, this clone is medium-sized (0.01 to 0.1%). The V gene is TRBV28, the J gene TRBJ1-2; 7 positions agree with TRBD1. The CDR3 runs to 13 residues. Per germline, CDR1 MDHEN and CDR2 SYDVKM. V lost 8 bases to trimming and J lost 3 bases; unmatched junction nucleotides: 6. The CDR3 spells CASYSRGYYGYTF. The CDR3 DNA sequence: TGTGCCAGCTATAGCAGGGGGTACTATGGCTACACCTTC.

The chain carries TRBV4-2 and TRBJ2-7; D call uncertain. V dropped 0 bases and J dropped 3 bases, with 3 bases sitting between them. The CDR3 is 12 residues long. Germline CDR1 and CDR2: LGHNA and YNFKEQ. CDR3 coding DNA: TGTGCCAGCAGCCAAGAAGGCTACGAGCAGTACTTC. Protein sequence: CASSQEGYEQYF.

This clone has only a few counts. The chain joins TRBV4-3 to TRBJ2-2, with 7 bases that match TRBD2. The CDR3 sequence is 14 residues long. CDR1 LGHNA and CDR2 YSLEER come from the germline V gene. With 3 bases clipped from V and 3 bases from J, the junction kept 1 base outside the gene matches. CDR3 nucleotides: TGCGCCAGCAGCCAGGGAGGGTACACCGGGGAGCTGTTTTTT. Translation gives CASSQGGYTGELFF.

The chain combines TRBV11-2 with TRBJ1-5; D is unclear. This CDR3 is built from 15 residues. Trimming took 6 bases from V and 3 from J, leaving 15 bases between them. Germline V gene lookup returns CDR1 SGHAT and CDR2 FQNNGV. In DNA, the CDR3 is TGTGCCAGCAGTCCTCTCGGCACCTACAATCAGCCCCAGCATTTT. Translated, it gives CASSPLGTYNQPQHF.

This clone was picked up a small number of times. The CDR3 loop is CASRSTGQGEAFF. The CDR3 DNA sequence: TGTGCCAGCAGGTCCACTGGACAGGGGGAAGCTTTCTTT. The rearrangement uses TRBV6-6 and TRBJ1-1; 9 nucleotides agree with TRBD1. Germline V lookup: CDR1 MNHNY, CDR2 SVGAGI (reference sequence). The CDR3 length is 13 residues. J gave up 8 bases and V 6 bases, and 7 bases lay outside the gene matches.

This chain joins TRBV4-1 and TRBJ2-2; D not resolved. V shed 3 bases and J shed 4 bases, with 12 bases lying between them. Germline V gives CDR1 MGHRA, CDR2 YSYEKL. The CDR3 extends over 15 amino acids. Here the CDR3 reads CASSHGVPSTGELFF. The DNA of the CDR3 is TGCGCCAGCAGCCATGGAGTCCCCTCCACCGGGGAGCTGTTTTTT.

V usage is TRBV9 and J usage is TRBJ2-1; 11 bases are shared with TRBD2. The CDR3 loop spans 15 amino acids. The germline V gene has CDR1 SGDLS and CDR2 YYNGEE. V was pared by 4 bases and J by 8 bases, with 8 bases of the junction left unmatched. Written as DNA, the CDR3 is TGTGCCAGCAGCCCTCGACTAGCGGGACTCTATGAGCAGTTCTTC. Amino acids: CASSPRLAGLYEQFF.

CDR3 residues: CASSVGGRAGLGEQFF. The CDR3 DNA reads as TGTGCCAGCAGCGTAGGGGGAAGGGCCGGGTTAGGTGAGCAGTTCTTC. This chain links TRBV9 with TRBJ2-1; D remains unclear. Trimming removed 0 bases from V and 9 bases from J, with 19 bases in between. Germline values: CDR1 SGDLS, CDR2 YYNGEE. The CDR3 is 16 amino acids.